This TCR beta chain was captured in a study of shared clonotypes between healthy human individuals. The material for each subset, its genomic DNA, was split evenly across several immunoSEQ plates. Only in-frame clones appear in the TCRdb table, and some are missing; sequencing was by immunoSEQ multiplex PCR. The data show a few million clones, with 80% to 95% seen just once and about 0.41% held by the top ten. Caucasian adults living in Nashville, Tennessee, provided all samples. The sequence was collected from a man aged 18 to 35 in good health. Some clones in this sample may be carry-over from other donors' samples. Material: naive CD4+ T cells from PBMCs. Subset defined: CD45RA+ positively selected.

The DNA of the CDR3 is TGTGCCAGCAGCTCTCCGGGCCGAGTAGGAGCTTTCTTT. Its protein is CASSSPGRVGAFF. The chain combines TRBV28 with TRBJ1-1; D gene ambiguous. Germline CDR1 is MDHEN and CDR2 is SYDVKM. The CDR3 runs 13 residues. Deletions cut 6 bases from V and 10 bases from J, with 18 bases between. The complete variable domain, with remaining parts taken from reference TRBV28 and TRBJ1-1, reads DVKVTQSSRYLVKRTGEKVFLECVQDMDHENMFWYRQDPGLGLRLIYFSYDVKMKEKGDIPEGYSVSREKKERFSLILESASTNQTSMYLCASSSPGRVGAFFGQGTRLTVV.